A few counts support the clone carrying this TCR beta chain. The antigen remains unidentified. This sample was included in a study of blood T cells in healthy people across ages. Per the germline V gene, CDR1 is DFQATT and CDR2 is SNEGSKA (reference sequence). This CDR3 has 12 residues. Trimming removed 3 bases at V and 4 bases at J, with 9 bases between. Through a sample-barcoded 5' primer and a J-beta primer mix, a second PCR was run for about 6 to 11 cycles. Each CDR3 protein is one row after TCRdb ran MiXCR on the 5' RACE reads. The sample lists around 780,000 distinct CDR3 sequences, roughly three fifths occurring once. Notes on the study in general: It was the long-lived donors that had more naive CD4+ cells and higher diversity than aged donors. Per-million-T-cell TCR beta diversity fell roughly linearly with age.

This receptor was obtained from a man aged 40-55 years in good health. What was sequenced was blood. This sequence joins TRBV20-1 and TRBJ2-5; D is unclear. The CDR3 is CSARPGGETQYF. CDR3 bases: TGCAGTGCTAGGCCGGGTGGAGAGACCCAGTACTTC.